The rows below give T cell receptor beta chains drawn from one sample of a study of T cells after yellow fever vaccination. TCRdb independently ran MiXCR on the 5' RACE reads; one entry per CDR3 protein. The table lists hundreds of thousands of distinct CDR3 sequences, 9% to 15% of them singletons. The specimen was PBMCs, collected on the day of the yellow fever booster vaccination. The receptors here all came from a man under 40 who received the YFV17D yellow fever vaccine. CDR3s include the opening cysteine and the closing phenylalanine or tryptophan. D genes are given only for firm matches. Clone size is shown for a subset of rows, as once, few, many or a class of expanded clone.

>TRBJ2-2|.|.|18|TRBV12-3/TRBV12-4
CASSLARRRLTGTGELFF
TGTGCCAGCAGTTTAGCGCGGCGGAGACTTACGGGGACCGGGGAGCTGTTTTTT
>TRBJ2-1|.|few|15|TRBV7-8
CASSLGGVTYNEQFF
TGTGCCAGCAGCTTAGGGGGCGTCACCTACAATGAGCAGTTCTTC
>TRBJ2-4|.|.|14|TRBV5-1
CASSPGSTGNIQYF
TGCGCCAGCAGCCCCGGGAGTACGGGAAACATTCAGTACTTC
>TRBJ2-1|TRBD2|.|17|TRBV5-4
CASSPISGTSNSNEQFF
TGTGCCAGCAGCCCGATTTCCGGGACTAGCAATAGCAATGAGCAGTTCTTC
>TRBJ2-1|TRBD2|few|16|TRBV20-1
CSARDTAGVIDNEQFF
TGCAGTGCTAGAGATACCGCGGGAGTTATAGACAATGAGCAGTTCTTC
>TRBJ2-5|.|many|13|TRBV5-6
CASSQLAGETQYF
TGTGCCAGCAGCCAGCTGGCGGGAGAGACCCAGTACTTC
>TRBJ2-3|.|.|15|TRBV5-1
CASSLGSTYGDTQYF
TGCGCCAGCAGCTTGGGTTCGACTTATGGGGATACGCAGTATTTT
>TRBJ1-1|TRBD1|.|13|TRBV3-1
CASISGGLTEAFF
TGTGCCAGCATCTCAGGGGGCCTCACTGAAGCTTTCTTT
>TRBJ2-1|TRBD1|.|11|TRBV20-1
CSATRGNEQFF
TGCAGTGCGACCAGGGGGAATGAGCAGTTCTTC
>TRBJ2-6|.|.|19|TRBV7-8
CASSPRFGALLGGANVLTF
TGTGCCAGCAGCCCAAGGTTTGGGGCGCTTCTTGGCGGGGCCAACGTCCTGACTTTC
>TRBJ1-3|.|.|14|TRBV30
CAWSVLRAGNTIYF
TGTGCCTGGAGTGTACTAAGAGCTGGAAACACCATATATTTT
>TRBJ2-2|.|few|14|TRBV20-1
CSARPGVDTGELFF
TGCAGTGCTAGGCCCGGGGTCGACACCGGGGAGCTGTTTTTT
>TRBJ2-7|.|.|12|TRBV20-1
CSARLDQYEQYF
TGCAGTGCTAGATTGGACCAGTACGAGCAGTACTTC
>TRBJ2-7|.|.|12|TRBV18
CASSPRPNEQYF
TGTGCCAGCTCACCCCGACCCAACGAGCAGTACTTC
>TRBJ2-7|.|many|15|TRBV5-1
CASSLALQVDYEQYF
TGCGCCAGCAGCTTGGCCTTACAGGTAGACTACGAGCAGTACTTC
>TRBJ1-1|.|.|14|TRBV6-1
CASSTSTGNTEAFF
TGTGCCAGCAGCACCTCCACAGGGAACACTGAAGCTTTCTTT
>TRBJ2-2|TRBD1|many|13|TRBV6-2/TRBV6-3
CASGRGLGGELFF
TGTGCCAGCGGTAGGGGGCTTGGCGGGGAGCTGTTTTTT
>TRBJ1-4|.|.|16|TRBV7-9
CASSLAQTGRNEKLFF
TGTGCCAGCAGCTTAGCCCAGACAGGAAGAAATGAAAAACTGTTTTTT
>TRBJ2-2|TRBD2|.|22|TRBV4-1
CASSQESGTSGRAGPGGGELFF
TGCGCCAGCAGCCAAGAGAGTGGGACTAGCGGGAGGGCCGGGCCAGGGGGCGGGGAGCTGTTTTTT
>TRBJ2-2|.|.|15|TRBV5-1
CASRPLEQFTGELFF
TGCGCCAGCAGACCCCTCGAGCAGTTCACCGGGGAGCTGTTTTTT
>TRBJ2-3|.|few|16|TRBV20-1
CSATGTELDSTDTQYF
TGCAGTGCCACTGGGACTGAGCTTGATAGCACAGATACGCAGTATTTT
>TRBJ1-1|.|.|15|TRBV19
CASSMVVHDCTEAFF
TGTGCCAGTAGTATGGTGGTCCATGATTGCACTGAAGCTTTCTTT
>TRBJ1-1|.|few|14|TRBV12-3/TRBV12-4
CASSFRTTGTEAFF
TGTGCCAGCAGTTTTCGGACGACCGGCACTGAAGCTTTCTTT
>TRBJ1-1|TRBD1|few|12|TRBV30
CAWSKGAGEAFF
TGTGCCTGGAGTAAGGGGGCAGGTGAAGCTTTCTTT
>TRBJ1-2|TRBD1|few|14|TRBV6-5
CASSPQGAHYGYTF
TGTGCCAGCAGTCCCCAGGGGGCTCACTATGGCTACACCTTC
>TRBJ2-5|.|.|16|TRBV7-2
CASSRTRGGGPETQYF
TGTGCCAGCAGCCGAACCAGGGGTGGGGGGCCAGAGACCCAGTACTTC